Below, one T cell receptor beta chain is given with its context. This record belongs to a study of shared clonotypes between healthy human individuals. Study as a whole: Every donor yielded three CD4 naive, three CD4 memory, two CD8 naive and one CD8 memory plate.

Each PCR replicate from the sorted subsets contained around 0.2 ug DNA, which is some 32,000 T cell genomes. TCRdb's table, derived via immunoSEQ multiplex PCR, lists solely in-frame clones and lacks some. This table has around 2.1 million clones, 90% to 97% appearing once. The CDR3 spans 15 residues. The junction had 2 bases not matched to a gene; V was cut back by 1 base and J by 0 bases. Germline assignment: CDR1 SGHVS and CDR2 FNYEAQ. This clonotype originated in a man between 18 and 35 years old in good health. This sequence joins TRBV7-6 and TRBJ1-1; 7 nucleotides agree with TRBD1. Sequencing was done on a sample of naive CD4+ T cells sorted from blood. The sample's subset: CD45RA+ positively selected. The CDR3 reads CASSLGQGLNTEAFF. CDR3 DNA: TGTGCCAGCAGCTTAGGACAGGGCTTGAACACTGAAGCTTTCTTT.